A single sample gave rise to the 28 T cell receptor beta chains below, sequenced in a study of shared clonotypes between healthy human individuals (dated by TCRdb to between 2020 and 2021). Libraries were built with the immunoSEQ multiplex PCR assay. TCRdb re-hosts the immuneACCESS table, in-frame sequences only. Its copies lack some clones; in the studies checked, an unresolved V gene accounts for under half of them, and the cause for the rest is not known. Across this sample there are 2 million to 2.5 million clones, with 80% to 95% seen only once. The ten largest clones represent 0.36% of the sample. Source material: naive CD4+ T cells from PBMCs. The cell subset or site label of this sample denotes: CD45RA+ positively selected. The receptors were gathered from a man aged 18-30 years in good health. Some clones in this sample may be carry-over from other donors' samples.

This rearrangement joins TRBV11-2 to TRBJ1-4; 8 positions match TRBD1. The CDR3 extends over 15 amino acids. With V trimmed by 1 base and J by 6 bases, 4 bases remained unmatched. Per the germline V gene, CDR1 is SGHAT and CDR2 is FQNNGV. CDR3 sequence: CASSLGGTGYEKLFF. DNA for the CDR3: TGTGCCAGCAGCTTAGGGGGGACAGGCTATGAAAAACTGTTTTTT.

The V call is TRBV7-7, the J call TRBJ2-3, with a weak D call TRBD2 (6 bases). Germline values: CDR1 SSHAT, CDR2 FNYEAQ (reference sequence). With 5 bases removed from V and 0 bases from J, the gap between germline ends came to 9 bases. CDR3 length: 14 amino acids. CDR3 nucleotide sequence: TGTGCCAGCAGCCATAGCGGTAGCACAGATACGCAGTATTTT. The encoded protein is CASSHSGSTDTQYF.

V and J are TRBV5-1 and TRBJ1-2, with D hard to call. V dropped 4 bases and J dropped 4 bases, with 17 bases sitting between them. CDR1 is SGHRS, CDR2 YFSETQ, per germline. The CDR3 runs to 15 residues. The CDR3 DNA is TGCGCCAGCAGCCCCCTCCCGTCAGGCGGCTATGGCTACACCTTC. Its protein is CASSPLPSGGYGYTF.

This clone was picked up one time. The genes are TRBV11-2 and TRBJ2-3; a weak D match, TRBD1 (5 bases). With 5 bases removed from V and 2 bases from J, the gap between germline ends came to 14 bases. Germline V gene sequence: CDR1 SGHAT, CDR2 FQNNGV. The CDR3 spans 15 residues. As DNA, the CDR3 is TGTGCCAGCAGCCCAGGGTGGCAGTTCACAGATACGCAGTATTTT. It is translated as CASSPGWQFTDTQYF. Using reference TRBV11-2 and TRBJ2-3 for the parts outside the CDR3, the full variable domain is EAGVAQSPRYKIIEKRQSVAFWCNPISGHATLYWYQQILGQGPKLLIQFQNNGVVDDSQLPKDRFSAERLKGVDSTLKIQPAKLEDSAVYLCASSPGWQFTDTQYFGPGTRLTVL.

This chain connects TRBV19 to TRBJ2-5; TRBD1 matches at 8 bases. The CDR3 consists of 16 residues. Germline-derived CDR1 and CDR2 are LNHDA and SQIVND (reference sequence). Trimming at V came to 3 bases and at J to 2 bases, leaving 8 bases not matched to a gene. The CDR3 DNA reads TGTGCCAGTAGTATTTATGGGACAGGAACACAAGAGACCCAGTACTTC. Translated: CASSIYGTGTQETQYF.

This chain joins TRBV7-9 and TRBJ1-2; the D gene is possibly TRBD1 (5 bases). This CDR3 has 13 residues. Germline values: CDR1 SEHNR, CDR2 FQNEAQ (reference sequence). Deletions cut 5 bases from V and 8 bases from J, with 15 bases between. CDR3 region: CASSLDWGAGYTF. In nucleotides, the CDR3 is TGTGCCAGCAGCCTGGATTGGGGCGCGGGCTACACCTTC. The complete variable domain, with remaining parts taken from reference TRBV7-9 and TRBJ1-2, reads DTGVSQNPRHKITKRGQNVTFRCDPISEHNRLYWYRQTLGQGPEFLTYFQNEAQLEKSRLLSDRFSAERPKGSFSTLEIQRTEQGDSAMYLCASSLDWGAGYTFGSGTRLTVV.

The rearrangement uses TRBV5-8 and TRBJ1-1; a weak D match, TRBD1 (6 bases). Trimming shortened V by 2 bases and J by 4 bases, and 12 bases separated the two germline ends. CDR1 SGHTS and CDR2 YDEGEE come from the germline V gene. CDR3 size: 14 residues. In nucleotides, the CDR3 is TGTGCCAGCAGCTTACGCCAGGGGTCCACTGAAGCTTTCTTT. This gives the protein CASSLRQGSTEAFF.

This chain connects TRBV19 to TRBJ1-3; the D gene is possibly TRBD1 (6 bases). V shed 5 bases and J shed 2 bases, with 10 bases lying between them. The CDR3 contains 14 residues. Germline CDR1 reads LNHDA; CDR2 reads SQIVND (reference sequence). The DNA of the CDR3 is TGTGCCAGTAGTTCAGGGGAGCCTGGAAACACCATATATTTT. This sequence encodes CASSSGEPGNTIYF. Based on the CDR3 plus reference TRBV19 and TRBJ1-3, the full variable domain is DGGITQSPKYLFRKEGQNVTLSCEQNLNHDAMYWYRQDPGQGLRLIYYSQIVNDFQKGDIAEGYSVSREKKESFPLTVTSAQKNPTAFYLCASSSGEPGNTIYFGEGSWLTVV.

V usage is TRBV29-1 and J usage is TRBJ1-4, with TRBD1 identical over 10 bases. V lost 1 base to trimming and J lost 8 bases; unmatched junction nucleotides: 4. Germline V gene lookup returns CDR1 SQVTM and CDR2 ANQGSEA. This CDR3 is 14 amino acids long. The CDR3 DNA reads TGCAGCGTTGAAGGACAGGGGGCAGGCGAAAAACTGTTTTTT. It specifies CSVEGQGAGEKLFF.

A note on this clone: The sample has other DNA sequences that encode this CDR3 too. This CDR3 reads CSVERGSTDTQYF. The CDR3, as DNA: TGCAGCGTTGAACGAGGGAGCACAGATACGCAGTATTTT. The chain employs TRBV29-1 and TRBJ2-3, with D possibly matching TRBD2 (5 bases). With 2 bases removed from V and 0 bases from J, the gap between germline ends came to 6 bases. Germline-derived CDR1 and CDR2 are SQVTM and ANQGSEA. The CDR3 runs to 13 residues.

The chain couples TRBV5-1 to TRBJ1-1; D ambiguous. The ends were cut back, 0 bases at V and 5 bases at J, with 5 bases in the middle. The CDR3 totals 12 residues. Germline values: CDR1 SGHRS, CDR2 YFSETQ. As DNA, the CDR3 is TGCGCCAGCAGCTTGGTAGCAACTGAAGCTTTCTTT. Amino acids: CASSLVATEAFF. Complete variable domain (other parts from reference TRBV5-1 and TRBJ1-1): KAGVTQTPRYLIKTRGQQVTLSCSPISGHRSVSWYQQTPGQGLQFLFEYFSETQRNKGNFPGRFSGRQFSNSRSEMNVSTLELGDSALYLCASSLVATEAFFGQGTRLTVV.

This chain connects TRBV5-1 to TRBJ2-3; D tentatively reads TRBD1 or TRBD2 (5 bases each). The V gene lost 4 bases and the J gene lost 4 bases, with 16 bases spanning the gap. Germline CDR1 is SGHRS and CDR2 is YFSETQ. The CDR3 is 15 amino acids. CDR3: CASSPSGGVADTQYF. Written as DNA, the CDR3 is TGCGCCAGCAGCCCCTCTGGGGGTGTTGCAGATACGCAGTATTTT.

Remarks on this clone: Other DNA variants within this sample encode the same CDR3. This chain links TRBV5-4 with TRBJ2-7; 7 bases are shared with TRBD1. J lost 2 bases, V lost 0 bases, and 5 bases had no gene match. Looked up from germline, CDR1 is SGHNT and CDR2 is YYREEE (reference sequence). The CDR3 length is 15 residues. This CDR3 is CASSLDGTGAYEQYF. The CDR3 nucleotides are TGTGCCAGCAGCTTGGACGGTACAGGGGCCTACGAGCAGTACTTC.

A single count supports this clone. The genes are TRBV5-4 and TRBJ2-7; 10 positions agree with TRBD1. The CDR3 runs 15 residues. Trimming cost V 3 bases and J 5 bases; bases outside gene matches: 8. Germline V gives CDR1 SGHNT, CDR2 YYREEE (reference sequence). The CDR3 DNA reads TGTGCCAGCAGCTCCCGACAGGGGGCGCGGCACGAGCAGTACTTC. Translating gives CASSSRQGARHEQYF.

The CDR3 sequence is CSATTTGDSNQPQHF. CDR3 DNA: TGCAGCGCCACAACGACAGGGGATAGCAATCAGCCCCAGCATTTT. The rearrangement links TRBV29-1 to TRBJ1-5; 8 bases are shared with TRBD1. In germline, CDR1 is SQVTM, CDR2 ANQGSEA. This CDR3 has 15 amino acids. Germline trimming cut 7 bases from V and 0 bases from J; bases unmatched to any gene: 8.

The chain couples TRBV12-5 to TRBJ2-2, with D uncertain. The length of the CDR3 is 13 residues. Trimming took 4 bases from V and 4 from J, leaving 7 bases between them. CDR1 and CDR2 (germline): LGHNT, FRNRAP. CDR3 region: CASGSSVTGELFF. DNA for the CDR3: TGTGCTAGTGGTTCGTCGGTCACCGGGGAGCTGTTTTTT.

In this sample, this clone turned up a few times. J is TRBJ2-2 and V is TRBV6-1; 7 nucleotides line up with TRBD2. Germline V gene lookup returns CDR1 MNHNS and CDR2 SASEGT. Trimming cost V 3 bases and J 3 bases; bases outside gene matches: 7. There are 16 residues in the CDR3. CDR3 sequence: CASSERAGVHTGELFF. DNA for the CDR3: TGTGCCAGCAGTGAGCGGGCGGGAGTGCACACCGGGGAGCTGTTTTTT.

This clone appeared a single time. The sample has other DNA sequences that encode this CDR3 too. The chain carries TRBV7-3 and TRBJ2-1, with 9 bases that match TRBD1. Germline CDR1 and CDR2: SGHTA and FQGTGA. With V trimmed by 5 bases and J by 2 bases, 4 bases remained unmatched. There are 15 residues in the CDR3. The CDR3 loop reads CASSLGTGTYNEQFF. CDR3 bases: TGTGCCAGCAGCCTTGGGACAGGGACCTACAATGAGCAGTTCTTC.

The chain couples TRBV11-2 to TRBJ1-5; the D is unclear. The ends were cut back, 4 bases at V and 2 bases at J, with 9 bases in the middle. The CDR3 totals 14 residues. Germline CDR1 SGHAT, CDR2 FQNNGV. The DNA of the CDR3 is TGTGCCAGCAGCTCTAGGAGGGGCAATCAGCCCCAGCATTTT. It translates to CASSSRRGNQPQHF.

The V call is TRBV19, the J call TRBJ1-3; TRBD1 is a possible D gene (5 bases). Germline CDR1 is LNHDA and CDR2 is SQIVND (reference sequence). V shed 3 bases and J shed 0 bases, with 12 bases lying between them. This CDR3 is 16 amino acids long. CDR3 DNA: TGTGCCAGTAGTATCAGCGCGGGACTCTCTGGAAACACCATATATTTT. This encodes CASSISAGLSGNTIYF.

This chain joins TRBV4-1 and TRBJ2-7; 10 bases are shared with TRBD2. This CDR3 is 16 amino acids long. V lost 3 bases to trimming and J lost 7 bases; unmatched junction nucleotides: 12. In germline, CDR1 is MGHRA, CDR2 YSYEKL. CDR3 sequence: CASSHPSGSKSGEQYF. In nucleotides, the CDR3 is TGCGCCAGCAGCCACCCTAGCGGGAGTAAATCTGGGGAGCAGTACTTC.

CDR3 amino acids: CASSLASLSLEQYF. The CDR3 DNA reads TGTGCCAGCAGCTTAGCCTCTCTTTCACTCGAGCAGTACTTC. The rearrangement links TRBV7-9 to TRBJ2-7; D is unresolved. The length of the CDR3 is 14 residues. The V end lost 0 bases, the J end lost 6 bases, and 12 bases lay between the germline ends. Germline V gene lookup returns CDR1 SEHNR and CDR2 FQNEAQ (reference sequence).

The gene calls are TRBV7-9 and TRBJ2-5; the D is unclear. The CDR3 consists of 12 residues. Germline CDR1 SEHNR, CDR2 FQNEAQ (reference sequence). V was pared by 5 bases and J by 4 bases, with 8 bases between. The CDR3 loop is CASSRPGETQYF. The CDR3 DNA is TGTGCCAGCAGCCGGCCCGGAGAGACCCAGTACTTC. The full variable domain, in which reference TRBV7-9 and TRBJ2-5 provide the parts outside the CDR3, is DTGVSQNPRHKITKRGQNVTFRCDPISEHNRLYWYRQTLGQGPEFLTYFQNEAQLEKSRLLSDRFSAERPKGSFSTLEIQRTEQGDSAMYLCASSRPGETQYFGPGTRLLVL.

V is TRBV9 and J is TRBJ1-4; D is ambiguous. Trimming stripped 4 bases from V and 0 bases from J, with 7 bases between. Germline V gene data show CDR1 as SGDLS and CDR2 as YYNGEE. The CDR3 extends over 14 amino acids. Here the CDR3 reads CASSPQATNEKLFF. Written as DNA, the CDR3 is TGTGCCAGCAGCCCTCAAGCAACTAATGAAAAACTGTTTTTT. The full variable domain, its missing parts supplied by reference TRBV9 and TRBJ1-4, is DSGVTQTPKHLITATGQRVTLRCSPRSGDLSVYWYQQSLDQGLQFLIQYYNGEERAKGNILERFSAQQFPDLHSELNLSSLELGDSALYFCASSPQATNEKLFFGSGTQLSVL.

This chain connects TRBV5-4 to TRBJ2-3; 9 bases are a match to TRBD1. The V gene's germline CDR1 is SGHNT and CDR2 YYREEE (reference sequence). Trimming at V came to 3 bases and at J to 4 bases, leaving 6 bases not matched to a gene. The CDR3 loop spans 15 amino acids. The CDR3 sequence is CASSSSGTGSDTQYF. CDR3 DNA sequence: TGTGCCAGCAGCTCATCCGGGACAGGGTCAGATACGCAGTATTTT.

Regarding this clone: This specimen includes other DNA sequences encoding the same CDR3. The CDR3 region has the DNA TGTGCCAGCAGTCCAGGGACAGGGGATCAGCCCCAGCATTTT. It translates to CASSPGTGDQPQHF. The chain has TRBV28 and TRBJ1-5; 10 bases match TRBD1. CDR1 is MDHEN and CDR2 is SYDVKM in the germline V gene. J lost 5 bases, V lost 5 bases, and 3 bases had no gene match. The CDR3 sequence is 14 residues long.

The rearrangement joins TRBV9 to TRBJ2-5, with 7 bases lining up with TRBD2. V lost 4 bases, J lost 5 bases, and 11 bases stayed unmatched. Germline V CDR1 and CDR2: SGDLS, YYNGEE. The CDR3 length is 15 residues. In nucleotides, the CDR3 is TGTGCCAGCAGCCCCCAGGGCGGGAGAGGGGAGACCCAGTACTTC. Translation: CASSPQGGRGETQYF.

The gene calls are TRBV27 and TRBJ2-5; D might be TRBD1 or TRBD2, each matching 5 bases. This CDR3 is 15 amino acids long. Trimming took 10 bases from V and 5 from J, leaving 23 bases between them. CDR1 is MNHEY, CDR2 SMNVEV, per germline (reference sequence). CDR3 sequence reads: CATPRDVRHLETQYF. The DNA for the CDR3 is TGTGCCACCCCCAGGGACGTACGGCATTTGGAGACCCAGTACTTC.